This T cell receptor beta chain comes out of a study of identical twins listed by TCRdb under 2016. About the full investigation: The study deep-sequenced TCR alpha and beta repertoires from monozygotic twins, unrelated adults of various ages and cord blood to test whether fetal clonotypes persist. To rule out contamination, replicate twin experiments were performed at different times with different library preparation protocols.

The library was produced with 5' RACE. Sequencing was performed on an Illumina HiSeq 2000. Template switching introduced a universal primer binding site; the final cDNA contained a unique molecular identifier, enabling accurate counting of TCR cDNA molecules. First-strand cDNA for TCR alpha and beta chains was synthesized from specific primers in the conserved constant-segment region. To control for contamination, each cDNA library was double barcoded with a SMART-Mk sample barcode plus Illumina barcodes. Two successive PCR steps introduced TruSeq adapter sequences along with Illumina sample barcodes. The TCR alpha and beta cDNA libraries were sequenced on the Illumina HiSeq platform using custom primers. The published analysis was carried out like this. MiGEC was used to process raw reads and extract unique molecular identifiers, and MiXCR was used to find CDR3 positions. Recombination models were inferred per individual with the repgenHMM and IGoR tools using an EM algorithm. The tcR package in R was used for shared clonotype analysis, with sharing normalized by the product of cloneset sizes. To study raw recombination without the effects of thymic and clonal selection, out-of-frame nonproductive sequences were analyzed. The public reads were run again by TCRdb, first through fastp at Q25 and then through MiXCR, and only productive beta chains were kept. Each entry is one CDR3 protein sequence, shown with its most common DNA and genes. The V and J calls were not made by the authors but by TCRdb's processing. A total of more than 200,000 distinct CDR3 sequences appear in this sample, approximately 9% of them only once. The ten biggest clones cover around 5.1% of the sample.

The study at large found these results: In monozygotic twins, recombination models systematically underestimated out-of-frame TCR alpha sharing, but the models matched the sharing seen between unrelated individuals. Zero-insertion analyses could be partly confounded by invariant T cells such as MAIT and iNKT, though diverse VJ usage argued against such confounding for most clonotypes. Fewer insertions were carried by abundant cord blood beta clonotypes, a similar but weaker trend appeared in young adult naive repertoires, and no such trend appeared in memory repertoires. Compared with coincidental sharing between unrelated individuals, out-of-frame TCR alpha sequences shared between twins showed an excess of sequences with low generation probability. Conclusions relied on cross-sectional statistical analysis, since the same donors could not be followed over many years. The excess sharing between twins in beta out-of-frame sequences was weaker because fewer shared sequences reduced the signal-to-noise ratio.

Only healthy Caucasian donors were included. Miltenyi CD45RO+ enrichment and human naive T-cell isolation kits were used to isolate memory (CD45RO+) and naive T cells from PBMC. As to this clonotype: Its antigen is unknown. No per-base quality is available; no much larger clone lies one base away.

Via the germline V gene, CDR1 is SQVTM and CDR2 ANQGSEA. Relative to germline, V is missing 5 bases and J is missing 3 bases, with 2 bases of the junction outside any gene match. The CDR3 holds 12 amino acids from the cysteine to the phenylalanine. The kept DNA is CDR3 alone, 36 bases in frame from the first base. In this chain, TRBV29-1 is recombined with TRBJ2-7; TRBD1 matches 9 bases in the middle. The sample consisted of memory (CD45RO+) T cells sorted from blood. In the paper's terms, the cell subset or site label means: CD45RO+ enriched T cells. The receptor was isolated from a woman aged 18-29 years in good health. The CDR3 region: CSVRTGVYEQYF. Here is the DNA: TGCAGCGTTCGGACAGGGGTCTACGAGCAGTACTTC.